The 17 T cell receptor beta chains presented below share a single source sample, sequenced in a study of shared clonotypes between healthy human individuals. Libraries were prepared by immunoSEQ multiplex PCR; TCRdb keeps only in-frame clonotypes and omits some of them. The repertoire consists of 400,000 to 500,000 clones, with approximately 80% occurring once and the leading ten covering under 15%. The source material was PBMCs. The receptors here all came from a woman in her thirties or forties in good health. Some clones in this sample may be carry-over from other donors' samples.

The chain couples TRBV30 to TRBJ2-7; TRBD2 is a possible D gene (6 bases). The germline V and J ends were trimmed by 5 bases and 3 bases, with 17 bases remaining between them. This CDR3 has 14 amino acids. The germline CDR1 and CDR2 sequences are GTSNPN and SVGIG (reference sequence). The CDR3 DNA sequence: TGTGCCTGGTCAGTGGGGGGACGAGGCTACGAGCAGTACTTC. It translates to CAWSVGGRGYEQYF.

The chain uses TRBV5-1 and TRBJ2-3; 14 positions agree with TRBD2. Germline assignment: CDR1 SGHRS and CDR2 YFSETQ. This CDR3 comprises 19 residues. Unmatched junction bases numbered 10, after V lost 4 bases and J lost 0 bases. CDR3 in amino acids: CASSGTTSGRARSTDTQYF. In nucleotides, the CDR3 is TGCGCCAGCAGCGGGACGACTAGCGGGAGGGCCAGGAGCACAGATACGCAGTATTTT.

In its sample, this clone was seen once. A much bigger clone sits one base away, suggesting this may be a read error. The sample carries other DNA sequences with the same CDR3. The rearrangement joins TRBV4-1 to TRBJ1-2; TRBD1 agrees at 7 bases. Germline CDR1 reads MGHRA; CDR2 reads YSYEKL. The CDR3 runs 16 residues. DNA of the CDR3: TGCGCTAGCAGCCAAGAGGTACAGGGGTTTAACTATGGCTACACCTTC. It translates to CASSQEVQGFNYGYTF.

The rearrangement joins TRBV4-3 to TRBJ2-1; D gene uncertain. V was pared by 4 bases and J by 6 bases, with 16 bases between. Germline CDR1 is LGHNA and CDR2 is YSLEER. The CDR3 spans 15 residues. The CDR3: CASSLALLQPNEQFF. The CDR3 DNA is TGCGCCAGCAGCCTAGCCCTCTTACAGCCCAATGAGCAGTTCTTC.

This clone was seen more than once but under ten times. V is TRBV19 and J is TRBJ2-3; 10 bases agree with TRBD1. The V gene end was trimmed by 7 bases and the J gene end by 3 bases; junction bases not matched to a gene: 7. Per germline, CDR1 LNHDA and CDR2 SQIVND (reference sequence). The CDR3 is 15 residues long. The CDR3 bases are TGTGCCAGTAACCCCGGGGACAGGGGTACAGATACGCAGTATTTT. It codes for CASNPGDRGTDTQYF.

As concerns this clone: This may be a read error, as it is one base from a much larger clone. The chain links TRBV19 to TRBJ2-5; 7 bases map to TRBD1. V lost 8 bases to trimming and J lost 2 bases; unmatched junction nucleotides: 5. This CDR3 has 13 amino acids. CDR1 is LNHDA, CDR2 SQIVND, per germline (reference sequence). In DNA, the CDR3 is TGTGCCAGTGAGGGGGCAGGGCAAGAGACCCAGTACTTC. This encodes CASEGAGQETQYF. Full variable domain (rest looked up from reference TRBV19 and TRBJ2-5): DGGITQSPKYLFRKEGQNVTLSCEQNLNHDAMYWYRQDPGQGLRLIYYSQIVNDFQKGDIAEGYSVSREKKESFPLTVTSAQKNPTAFYLCASEGAGQETQYFGPGTRLLVL.

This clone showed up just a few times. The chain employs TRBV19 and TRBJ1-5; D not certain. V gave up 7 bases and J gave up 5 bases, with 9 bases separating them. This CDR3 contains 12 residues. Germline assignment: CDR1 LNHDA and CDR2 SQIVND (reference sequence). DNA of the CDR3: TGTGCCAGTACTTCTAGTCATCAGCCCCAGCATTTT. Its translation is CASTSSHQPQHF.

CDR3 residues: CASSSKVPLAATDTQYF. CDR3 DNA: TGTGCCAGCAGCTCAAAGGTCCCACTAGCGGCAACAGATACGCAGTATTTT. The genes are TRBV7-9 and TRBJ2-3; 8 bases are shared with TRBD2. The CDR3 is 17 amino acids. V gave up 4 bases and J gave up 3 bases; unmatched junction bases: 12. Per the germline V gene, CDR1 is SEHNR and CDR2 is FQNEAQ (reference sequence).

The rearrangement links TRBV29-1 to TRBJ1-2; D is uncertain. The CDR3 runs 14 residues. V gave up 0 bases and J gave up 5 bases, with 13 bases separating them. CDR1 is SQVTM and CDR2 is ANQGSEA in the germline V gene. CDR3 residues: CSVEDLGLGYGYTF. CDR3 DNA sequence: TGCAGCGTTGAAGATCTAGGGCTGGGGTATGGCTACACCTTC.

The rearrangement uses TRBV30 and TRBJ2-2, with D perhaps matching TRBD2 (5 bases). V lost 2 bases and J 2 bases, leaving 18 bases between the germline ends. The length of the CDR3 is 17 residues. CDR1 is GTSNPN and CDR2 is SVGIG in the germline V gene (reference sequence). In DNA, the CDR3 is TGTGCCTGGAGTCCAACCGTCCGGGGAAGTAACACCGGGGAGCTGTTTTTT. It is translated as CAWSPTVRGSNTGELFF.

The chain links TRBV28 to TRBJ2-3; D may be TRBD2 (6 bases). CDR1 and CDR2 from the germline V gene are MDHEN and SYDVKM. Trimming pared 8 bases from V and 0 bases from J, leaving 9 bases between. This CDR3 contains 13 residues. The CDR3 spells CASGRPSTDTQYF. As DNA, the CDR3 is TGTGCCAGCGGGAGGCCCAGCACAGATACGCAGTATTTT.

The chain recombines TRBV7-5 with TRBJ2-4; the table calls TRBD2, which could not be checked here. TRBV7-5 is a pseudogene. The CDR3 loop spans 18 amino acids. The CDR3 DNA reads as TGTGTCAGAAGCTTACTGGTCTGGACTAGCGAGGACAAAAACATTCAGTACTTC. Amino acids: CVRSLLVWTSEDKNIQYF.

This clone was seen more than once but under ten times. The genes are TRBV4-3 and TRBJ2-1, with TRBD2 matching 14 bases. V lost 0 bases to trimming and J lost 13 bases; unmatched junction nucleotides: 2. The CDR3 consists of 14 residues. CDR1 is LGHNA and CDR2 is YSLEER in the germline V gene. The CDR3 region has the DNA TGCGCCAGCAGCCAAGATGGGACTAGCGGGAGTCAGTTCTTC. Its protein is CASSQDGTSGSQFF.

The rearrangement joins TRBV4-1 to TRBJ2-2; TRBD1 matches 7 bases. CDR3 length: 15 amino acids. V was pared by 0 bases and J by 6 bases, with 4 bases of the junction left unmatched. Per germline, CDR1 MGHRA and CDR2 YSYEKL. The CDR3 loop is CASSQDLQGAGELFF. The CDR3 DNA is TGCGCCAGCAGCCAAGATCTCCAGGGGGCCGGGGAGCTGTTTTTT.

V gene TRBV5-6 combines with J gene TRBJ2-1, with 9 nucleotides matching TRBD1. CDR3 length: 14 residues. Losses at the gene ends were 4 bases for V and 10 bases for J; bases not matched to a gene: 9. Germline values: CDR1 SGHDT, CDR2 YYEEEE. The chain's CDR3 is CASSLGTGKGEQFF. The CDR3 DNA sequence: TGTGCCAGCAGCCTGGGGACAGGGAAAGGGGAGCAGTTCTTC.

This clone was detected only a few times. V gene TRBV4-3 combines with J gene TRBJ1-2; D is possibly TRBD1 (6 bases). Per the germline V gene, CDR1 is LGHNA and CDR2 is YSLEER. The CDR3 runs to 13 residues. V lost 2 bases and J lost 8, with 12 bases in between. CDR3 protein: CASSQPGQSGYTF. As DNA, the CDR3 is TGCGCCAGCAGCCAACCCGGACAGAGCGGCTACACCTTC.

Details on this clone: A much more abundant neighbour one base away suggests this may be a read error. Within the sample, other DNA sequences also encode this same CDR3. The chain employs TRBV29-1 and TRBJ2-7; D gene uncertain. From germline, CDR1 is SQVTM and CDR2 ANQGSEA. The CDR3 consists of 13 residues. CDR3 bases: TGCAGCGTTGGCATGGCGGCCACTTACGAGCAGTACTTT. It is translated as CSVGMAATYEQYF.